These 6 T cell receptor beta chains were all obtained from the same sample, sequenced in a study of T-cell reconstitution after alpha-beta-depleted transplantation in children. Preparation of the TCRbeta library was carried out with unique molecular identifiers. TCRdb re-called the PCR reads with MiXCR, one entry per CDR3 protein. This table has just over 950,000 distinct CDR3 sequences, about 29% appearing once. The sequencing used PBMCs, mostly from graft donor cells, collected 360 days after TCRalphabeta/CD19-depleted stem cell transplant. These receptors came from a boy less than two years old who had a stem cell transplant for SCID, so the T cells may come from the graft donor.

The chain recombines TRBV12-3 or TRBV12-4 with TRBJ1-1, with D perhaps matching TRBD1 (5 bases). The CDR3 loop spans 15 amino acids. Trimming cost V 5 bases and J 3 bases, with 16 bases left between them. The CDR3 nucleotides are TGTGCCAGCAGTCCCTGGGGGTATGAGGACACTGAAGCTTTCTTT. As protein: CASSPWGYEDTEAFF.

CDR3 loop: CASSPGTGWHQPQHF. CDR3 in DNA: TGTGCCAGCAGCCCCGGGACAGGGTGGCATCAGCCCCAGCATTTT. The chain employs TRBV7-9 and TRBJ1-5; 9 nucleotides agree with TRBD1. J gave up 5 bases and V 5 bases, and 7 bases lay outside the gene matches. Per the germline V gene, CDR1 is SEHNR and CDR2 is FQNEAQ (reference sequence). The length of the CDR3 is 15 residues.

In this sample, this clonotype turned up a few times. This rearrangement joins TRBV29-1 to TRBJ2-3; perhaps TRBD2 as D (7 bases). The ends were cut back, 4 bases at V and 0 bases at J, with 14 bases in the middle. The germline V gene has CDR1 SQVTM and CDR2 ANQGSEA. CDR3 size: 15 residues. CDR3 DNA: TGCAGCGTTGCTGGCCGGGGGGCTAGCACAGATACGCAGTATTTT. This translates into CSVAGRGASTDTQYF.

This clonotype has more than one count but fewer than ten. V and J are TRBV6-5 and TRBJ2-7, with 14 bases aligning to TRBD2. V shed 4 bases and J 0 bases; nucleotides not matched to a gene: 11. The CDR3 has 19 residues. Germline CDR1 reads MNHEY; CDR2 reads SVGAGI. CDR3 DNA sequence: TGTGCCAGCAGTTTCGGACTAGCGGGGGGAAATCTGAACTCCTACGAGCAGTACTTC. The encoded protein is CASSFGLAGGNLNSYEQYF.

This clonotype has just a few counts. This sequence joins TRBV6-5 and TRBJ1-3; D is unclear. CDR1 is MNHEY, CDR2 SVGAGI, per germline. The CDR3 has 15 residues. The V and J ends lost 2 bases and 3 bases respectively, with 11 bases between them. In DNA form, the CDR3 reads TGTGCCAGCAGTTACATCGGCGGATATGGAAACACCATATATTTT. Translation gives CASSYIGGYGNTIYF.

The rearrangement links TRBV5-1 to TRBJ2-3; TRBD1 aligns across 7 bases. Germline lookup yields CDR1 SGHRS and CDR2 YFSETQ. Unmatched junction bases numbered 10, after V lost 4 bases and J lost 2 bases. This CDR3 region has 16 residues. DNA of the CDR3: TGCGCCAGCAGCGGAAAGACGGGACAGTCCACAGATACGCAGTATTTT. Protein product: CASSGKTGQSTDTQYF.